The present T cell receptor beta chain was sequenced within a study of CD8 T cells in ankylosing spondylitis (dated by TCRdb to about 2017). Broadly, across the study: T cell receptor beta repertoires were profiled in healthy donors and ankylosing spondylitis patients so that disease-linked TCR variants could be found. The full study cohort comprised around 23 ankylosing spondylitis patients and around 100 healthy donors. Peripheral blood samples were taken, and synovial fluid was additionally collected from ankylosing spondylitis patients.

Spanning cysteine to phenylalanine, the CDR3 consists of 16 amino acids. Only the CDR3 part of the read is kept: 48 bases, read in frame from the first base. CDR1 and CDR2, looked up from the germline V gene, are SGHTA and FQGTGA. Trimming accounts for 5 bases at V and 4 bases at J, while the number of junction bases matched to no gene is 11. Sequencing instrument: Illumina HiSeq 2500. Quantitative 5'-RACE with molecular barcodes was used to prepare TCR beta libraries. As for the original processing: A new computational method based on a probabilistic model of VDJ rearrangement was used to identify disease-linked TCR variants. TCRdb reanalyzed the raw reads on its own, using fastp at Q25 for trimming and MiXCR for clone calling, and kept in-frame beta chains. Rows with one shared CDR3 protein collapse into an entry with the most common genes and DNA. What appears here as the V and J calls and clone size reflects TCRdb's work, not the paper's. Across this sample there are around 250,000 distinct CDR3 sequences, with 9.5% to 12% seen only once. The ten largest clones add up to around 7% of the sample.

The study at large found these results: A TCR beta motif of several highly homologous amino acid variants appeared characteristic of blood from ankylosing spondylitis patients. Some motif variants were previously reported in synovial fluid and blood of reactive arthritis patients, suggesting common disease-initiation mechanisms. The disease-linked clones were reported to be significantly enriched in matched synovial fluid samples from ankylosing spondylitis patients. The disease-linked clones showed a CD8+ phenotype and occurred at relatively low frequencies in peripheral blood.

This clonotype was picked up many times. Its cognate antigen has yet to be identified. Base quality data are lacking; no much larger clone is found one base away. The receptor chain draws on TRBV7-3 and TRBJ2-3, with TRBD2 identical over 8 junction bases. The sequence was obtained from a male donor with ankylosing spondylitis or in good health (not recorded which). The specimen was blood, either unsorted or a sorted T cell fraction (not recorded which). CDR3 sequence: CASSPRGSGNPDTQYF. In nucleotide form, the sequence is TGTGCCAGCAGCCCCCGGGGTAGCGGGAACCCAGATACGCAGTATTTT.